The TCR beta chain described here comes from a study of blood T cell repertoires in COVID-19. Original processing notes: Quantification of nucleated cells was approximated via reference gene primer amplification. Produced via immunoSEQ multiplex PCR; TCRdb's table is partial and in-frame only. V and J calls and clone size are copied from that table; D and trimming were computed from the DNA. The profile covers about 480,000 clones, with approximately 89% appearing a single time and 0.7% to 1% taken by the ten largest. Recruited during active infection, patients (from Seattle) were subsequently followed longitudinally. CDR1 and CDR2 from the germline V gene are MNHEY and SVGAGI. V shed 6 bases and J 3 bases; nucleotides not matched to a gene: 9. The CDR3 runs 15 residues.

Sequenced input: peripheral blood. The TCR comes from a man between 18 and 35 years old with COVID-19, enrolled during active disease. The rearrangement uses TRBV6-5 and TRBJ2-7, with TRBD2 matching 9 bases. As DNA, the CDR3 is TGTGCCAGCAGCCGATCCGGGACTAGCCACTACGAGCAGTACTTC. This codes for CASSRSGTSHYEQYF.